This paragraph covers one T cell receptor (beta chain) sequence. Repertoires were generated with immunoSEQ multiplex PCR, while TCRdb's copy carries only in-frame clones and drops some. Found here are about 86,000 clones, approximately 90% of them singletons; the top ten hold 1.2%. Clinical history reported by participants formed the basis on which cohorts were assigned. The data originate from a study of blood T cell repertoires in COVID-19. Across the study: PBMCs, B-cell-depleted T cells, or T cells were the source of the cDNA or gDNA that made up the material.

This CDR3 has 15 amino acids. Germline V gene lookup returns CDR1 MNHEY and CDR2 SMNVEV (reference sequence). Unmatched junction bases numbered 5, after V lost 4 bases and J lost 2 bases. The sample taken for sequencing was PBMCs or T cells enriched from blood (not recorded which). This clonotype originated in a woman aged 45 to 65 with acute COVID-19. The chain uses TRBV27 and TRBJ2-7, with 10 bases lining up with TRBD2. The CDR3 bases are TGTGCCAGCAGTTCATGGACTAGCGGCGCCTACGAGCAGTACTTC. Protein sequence: CASSSWTSGAYEQYF.